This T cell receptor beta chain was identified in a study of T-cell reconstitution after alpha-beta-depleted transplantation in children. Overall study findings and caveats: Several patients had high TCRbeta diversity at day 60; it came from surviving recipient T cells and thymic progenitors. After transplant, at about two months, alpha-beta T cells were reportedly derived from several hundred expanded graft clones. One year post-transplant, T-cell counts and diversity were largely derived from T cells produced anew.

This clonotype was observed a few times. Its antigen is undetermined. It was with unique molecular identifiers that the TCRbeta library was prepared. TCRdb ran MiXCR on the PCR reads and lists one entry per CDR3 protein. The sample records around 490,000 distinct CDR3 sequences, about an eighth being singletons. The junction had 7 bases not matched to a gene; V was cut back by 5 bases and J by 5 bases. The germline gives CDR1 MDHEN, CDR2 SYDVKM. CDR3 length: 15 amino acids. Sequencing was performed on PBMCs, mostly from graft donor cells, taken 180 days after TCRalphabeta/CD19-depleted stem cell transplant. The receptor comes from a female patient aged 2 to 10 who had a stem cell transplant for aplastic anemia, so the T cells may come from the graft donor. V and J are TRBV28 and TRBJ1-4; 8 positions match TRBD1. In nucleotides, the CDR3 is TGTGCCAGCAGTAGAGGGACAGGCCACAATGAAAAACTGTTTTTT. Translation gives CASSRGTGHNEKLFF.